This TCR beta chain was sequenced during a study of cytomegalovirus exposure and HLA in healthy donors. Study-level findings and limits: Researchers counted around 170 TCR beta chains as cytomegalovirus-associated.

There are a few counts of this clone. No antigen is known for it. The PCR employed 60 Vbeta primers together with 13 Jbeta primers. Sequencing was performed with immunoSEQ multiplex PCR; in TCRdb, only in-frame clones are kept and a portion is missing. The profile shows some 150,000 clones, around 10% of them singletons. Sequencing input: PBMCs. This TCR derives from a male donor in good health and CMV-seronegative.

The CDR3 is CASSLEGGTEAFF. The CDR3 coding sequence is TGTGCCAGCAGCTTAGAAGGGGGAACTGAAGCTTTCTTT. The chain carries TRBV11-3 and TRBJ1-1; D possibly corresponds to TRBD1 (6 bases). Trimming stripped 0 bases from V and 5 bases from J, with 7 bases between. The germline gives CDR1 SGHNT, CDR2 YENEEA. This CDR3 spans 13 amino acids.